This T cell receptor beta chain stems from a study of beta chain features in type 1 diabetes. The table lists this clone with a few counts. Trimming stripped 3 bases from V and 1 base from J, with 11 bases between. Germline CDR1 SGDLS, CDR2 YYNGEE. This CDR3 has 15 amino acids. Sequencing targeted expressed TCRB transcripts, as all isolated RNA had been reverse transcribed. Only in-frame clones appear in the TCRdb table, and some are missing; sequencing was by immunoSEQ multiplex PCR. The repertoire has approximately 160,000 clones, around 8% of them found once; the top ten carry approximately 0.69%. The chain combines TRBV9 with TRBJ1-5, with D possibly being TRBD1 (6 bases). The clonotype comes from a young man in good health. The sample comprised central memory CD4+ T cells from blood. The CDR3 reads CASSAQGSSNQPQHF. The CDR3 DNA follows: TGTGCCAGCAGCGCTCAGGGGAGCAGCAATCAGCCCCAGCATTTT.